This TCR beta chain was retrieved from a study of blood T cell repertoires in COVID-19. At the level of the study: Acute and convalescent COVID-19 specimens originated in the United States, Italy and Spain. From T cells, B-cell-depleted T cells, or PBMCs came the material, which was cDNA or gDNA.

Authors' data handling: Reference gene primer amplification yielded estimated nucleated cell counts. Profiled with immunoSEQ multiplex PCR; TCRdb holds only in-frame clones, not every one. V, J and clone size are taken as reported in that table, and D and trimming were inferred from the DNA itself. The sample has 310,000 or so clones, around four fifths seen once. This TCR derives from a woman aged 50 to 60 with acute or convalescent COVID-19. Sequenced sample: peripheral blood.

The CDR3 bases are TGCAGCGTTGAAGAAGGGACGGGGGGCGCCTACAATGAGCAGTTCTTC. Its protein product is CSVEEGTGGAYNEQFF. The V gene is TRBV29-1, the J gene TRBJ2-1, with D tentatively TRBD2 (7 bases). The CDR3 spans 16 residues. Germline V gives CDR1 SQVTM, CDR2 ANQGSEA. V was cut by 0 bases and J by 2 bases, with 14 bases left in between.